The rows below give T cell receptor beta chains drawn from one sample of a study of shared clonotypes between healthy human individuals. Produced via immunoSEQ multiplex PCR; TCRdb's table is partial and in-frame only. The sample carries approximately 1,000,000 clones, 70% to 80% recorded once. The source material was memory CD4+ T cells from PBMCs. The receptors shown here come from a man younger than 35 in good health. Some clones in this sample may be carry-over from other donors' samples. CDR3s include the opening cysteine and the closing phenylalanine or tryptophan. The D gene is left open where the match is weak. Clone size is given for some rows only: seen once, a few or many times, or a class if the clone is expanded.

>TRBV9|NA|NA|TRBJ2-1
TGTGCCAGCAGCAAAGGAGGTCGGGGCGCGAGCTCCTACAATGAGCAGTTCTTC
CASSKGGRGASSYNEQFF
>TRBV6-6|NA|NA|TRBJ2-7
TGTGCCAGCAGTTACCAGGCAGGGGGGGGATACGAGCAGTACTTC
CASSYQAGGGYEQYF
>TRBV10-3|NA|NA|TRBJ2-3
TGTGCCATGGGGGCACAACCTGGGGATACGCAGTATTTT
CAMGAQPGDTQYF
>TRBV6-5|once|NA|TRBJ1-6
TGTGCCAGCAGCCTGACCGAAAATTCACCCCTCCACTTT
CASSLTENSPLHF
>TRBV25-1|NA|TRBD2|TRBJ2-1
TGTGCCAGCAGTCCAGGGAGCGGGACCTACAATGAGCAGTTCTTC
CASSPGSGTYNEQFF
>TRBV9|NA|TRBD2|TRBJ2-1
TGTGCCAGCAGCCCACTAGCGAGCTCCTACAATGAGCAGTTCTTC
CASSPLASSYNEQFF
>TRBV5-1|NA|TRBD2|TRBJ2-7
TGCGCCAGCAGCCCCTCAAGCGGGAGCACCTACGAGCAGTACTTC
CASSPSSGSTYEQYF
>TRBV7-9|NA|NA|TRBJ1-3
TGTGCCAGCAGCCCCGGACGGGGCCTATCTGGAAACACCATATATTTT
CASSPGRGLSGNTIYF
>TRBV5-1|NA|NA|TRBJ1-3
TGCGCCAGCAGCTTGTCGAACTCTGGAAACACCATATATTTT
CASSLSNSGNTIYF
>TRBV30|few|NA|TRBJ1-1
TGTGCCTGCGCTGAACAAAACACTGAAGCTTTCTTT
CACAEQNTEAFF
>TRBV30|NA|NA|TRBJ1-3
TGTGCCTGGAGTTTCCCGGGACGGAGAACAAACGCCGAAGGAAGAAACACCATATATTTT
CAWSFPGRRTNAEGRNTIYF
>TRBV5-5|NA|TRBD1|TRBJ2-3
TGTGCCAGCAGCTGGCCGACAGGGGGTACAGATACGCAGTATTTT
CASSWPTGGTDTQYF